Listed here are 26 T cell receptor beta chains from one sample, sequenced in a study of blood T cell repertoires in COVID-19. This table comes from immunoSEQ multiplex PCR, and its TCRdb copy is limited to in-frame clones, with some not included. The sample carries over 85,000 clones, approximately 90% recorded once. Material for sequencing was peripheral blood. Receptors originate from a human donor in a cohort sampled during active COVID-19.

The chain uses TRBV4-3 and TRBJ2-1; TRBD2 agrees at 7 bases. J was trimmed by 5 bases and V by 0 bases; bases with no gene match: 7. Germline V gene data show CDR1 as LGHNA and CDR2 as YSLEER. The CDR3 length is 16 residues. The CDR3 loop is CASSQDSASGNNEQFF. CDR3 coding DNA: TGCGCCAGCAGCCAAGATTCAGCTAGCGGAAACAATGAGCAGTTCTTC.

CDR3 protein: CASSLNDLDRSCGYTF. CDR3 sequence (DNA): TGTGCCAGCAGCTTGAACGACTTGGACAGGTCTTGTGGCTACACCTTC. V is TRBV7-9 and J is TRBJ1-2; 7 bases match TRBD1. The length of the CDR3 is 16 residues. V lost 3 bases to trimming and J lost 7 bases; unmatched junction nucleotides: 14. Germline V gene data show CDR1 as SEHNR and CDR2 as FQNEAQ (reference sequence).

The chain uses TRBV13 and TRBJ2-7; the D gene is possibly TRBD1 (5 bases). Trimming pared 5 bases from V and 3 bases from J, leaving 17 bases between. The length of the CDR3 is 15 residues. Germline values: CDR1 PRHDT, CDR2 FYEKMQ (reference sequence). CDR3 sequence: CASSPQRTPYYEQYF. CDR3 in DNA: TGTGCCAGCAGCCCCCAACGGACACCTTACTACGAGCAGTACTTC.

This clone was detected once. The rearrangement uses TRBV2 and TRBJ2-7, with TRBD1 matching 8 bases. Germline lookup yields CDR1 SNHLY and CDR2 FYNNEI. CDR3 length equals 11 residues. V dropped 10 bases and J dropped 3; count of bases not matched to a gene: 2. CDR3 in amino acids: CATGTGYEQYF. The CDR3, as DNA: TGTGCCACCGGGACAGGCTACGAGCAGTACTTC.

The table lists this clone with a few counts. This rearrangement joins TRBV28 to TRBJ2-5; TRBD2 is a possible D gene (6 bases). The CDR3 covers 13 residues. Germline V gene lookup returns CDR1 MDHEN and CDR2 SYDVKM. The ends were cut back, 4 bases at V and 7 bases at J, with 13 bases in the middle. The CDR3 region has the DNA TGTGCCAGCAGTTGGAGGGAGCCAAGGACCCAGTACTTC. Translating it yields CASSWREPRTQYF. Full variable domain (rest looked up from reference TRBV28 and TRBJ2-5): DVKVTQSSRYLVKRTGEKVFLECVQDMDHENMFWYRQDPGLGLRLIYFSYDVKMKEKGDIPEGYSVSREKKERFSLILESASTNQTSMYLCASSWREPRTQYFGPGTRLLVL.

The chain uses TRBV4-2 and TRBJ2-7; no definite D call. Trimming took off 0 bases at V and 4 bases at J, with 13 bases between the two ends. The germline V gene has CDR1 LGHNA and CDR2 YNFKEQ. This CDR3 comprises 15 residues. The CDR3 loop reads CASSQEEVPEYEQYF. Written as DNA, the CDR3 is TGTGCCAGCAGCCAAGAAGAGGTCCCAGAGTACGAGCAGTACTTC.

The chain employs TRBV6-1 and TRBJ2-7, with D unresolved. The V end lost 1 base, the J end lost 4 bases, and 8 bases lay between the germline ends. Germline lookup yields CDR1 MNHNS and CDR2 SASEGT. The CDR3 is made up of 13 amino acids. The CDR3 reads CASSEGRLYEQYF. CDR3 DNA: TGTGCCAGCAGTGAAGGCCGGTTATACGAGCAGTACTTC.

The V gene is TRBV29-1, the J gene TRBJ1-1; the match to TRBD1 covers 7 bases. CDR3 size: 15 residues. Germline V gene lookup returns CDR1 SQVTM and CDR2 ANQGSEA. V shed 4 bases, J shed 6 bases, and the junction held 14 bases outside the gene matches. The CDR3 region is CSVVGTQGLSPEAFF. The DNA for the CDR3 is TGCAGCGTTGTTGGCACACAGGGGTTGTCTCCTGAAGCTTTCTTT.

This chain joins TRBV19 and TRBJ2-3; 9 bases match TRBD1. The trim removed 8 bases at V and 6 bases at J, leaving 6 bases unmatched. CDR1 is LNHDA and CDR2 is SQIVND in the germline V gene (reference sequence). The CDR3 totals 13 residues. The CDR3 coding sequence is TGTGCCAGTCTACAGGGGGCATCTGATACGCAGTATTTT. Translating it yields CASLQGASDTQYF. Complete variable domain (other parts from reference TRBV19 and TRBJ2-3): DGGITQSPKYLFRKEGQNVTLSCEQNLNHDAMYWYRQDPGQGLRLIYYSQIVNDFQKGDIAEGYSVSREKKESFPLTVTSAQKNPTAFYLCASLQGASDTQYFGPGTRLTVL.

The genes are TRBV28 and TRBJ2-1, with TRBD2 as a possible D gene (7 bases). V was trimmed by 5 bases and J by 7 bases, leaving 15 bases between them. The CDR3 length is 14 residues. CDR1 is MDHEN, CDR2 SYDVKM, per germline. CDR3 sequence: CASSGRGAVNEQFF. The CDR3 region has the DNA TGTGCCAGCAGTGGCCGGGGGGCGGTTAATGAGCAGTTCTTC.

The rearrangement uses TRBV29-1 and TRBJ2-7, with a weak D call TRBD2 (6 bases). The V and J ends lost 4 bases and 7 bases respectively, with 17 bases between them. Germline CDR1 is SQVTM and CDR2 is ANQGSEA. The CDR3 runs to 13 residues. The CDR3 is CSVVEGGPREQYF. DNA of the CDR3: TGCAGCGTTGTGGAGGGAGGACCTAGGGAGCAGTACTTC.

V and J are TRBV2 and TRBJ1-4; TRBD1 matches 7 bases. The germline V gene encodes CDR1 SNHLY and CDR2 FYNNEI. The CDR3 length is 14 residues. The ends lost 8 bases at V and 7 bases at J; junction bases unmatched: 10. CDR3 region: CASGGTALGEKLFF. DNA for the CDR3: TGTGCCAGCGGAGGGACAGCCTTAGGTGAAAAACTGTTTTTT.

This sequence joins TRBV4-2 and TRBJ2-3, with 8 bases matching TRBD2. The CDR3 consists of 15 residues. With V trimmed by 4 bases and J by 0 bases, 3 bases remained unmatched. Germline V CDR1 and CDR2: LGHNA, YNFKEQ. The CDR3 nucleotides read TGTGCCAGCAGCCCTACGGGGGGGAGCACAGATACGCAGTATTTT. Its translation is CASSPTGGSTDTQYF.

The chain links TRBV3-1 (or the pseudogene TRBV3-2) to TRBJ2-7; D is ambiguous. The CDR3 is 14 residues long. V shed 4 bases and J shed 3 bases, with 13 bases lying between them. Per germline, CDR1 LGHDT and CDR2 YNNKEL (reference sequence). CDR3 loop: CASSLSRPLYEQYF. CDR3 bases: TGTGCCAGCAGCCTAAGCCGTCCTCTCTACGAGCAGTACTTC.

V and J are TRBV7-9 and TRBJ1-5; D is uncertain. The CDR3 consists of 18 residues. Trimming pared 1 base from V and 4 bases from J, leaving 20 bases between. Per germline, CDR1 SEHNR and CDR2 FQNEAQ (reference sequence). CDR3 protein: CASSLETLSAAQNQPQHF. CDR3 sequence (DNA): TGTGCCAGCAGCTTAGAGACTTTAAGTGCAGCCCAAAATCAGCCCCAGCATTTT.

The chain combines TRBV5-1 with TRBJ1-1, with D possibly matching TRBD1 (5 bases). The V end was cut by 3 bases, the J end by 2 bases, with 14 bases between. Germline V gene sequence: CDR1 SGHRS, CDR2 YFSETQ. CDR3 length equals 15 residues. This chain's CDR3 is CASSSGLRVNTEAFF. As DNA, the CDR3 is TGCGCCAGCAGCTCGGGCCTCAGGGTAAACACTGAAGCTTTCTTT.

The chain uses TRBV2 and TRBJ1-5; perhaps TRBD1 as D (5 bases). CDR3 size: 15 residues. Germline CDR1 and CDR2: SNHLY and FYNNEI. V dropped 8 bases and J dropped 4 bases, with 18 bases sitting between them. The CDR3 bases are TGTGCCAGCGTCGGGGGTTCGGGAACTAATCAGCCCCAGCATTTT. Protein: CASVGGSGTNQPQHF.

V and J are TRBV5-4 and TRBJ1-4; 7 bases map to TRBD1. The CDR3 runs 15 residues. Trimming removed 4 bases from V and 5 bases from J; junction bases left unmatched: 8. The germline CDR1 and CDR2 sequences are SGHNT and YYREEE (reference sequence). CDR3: CASSAEQGRNEKLFF. CDR3 DNA: TGTGCCAGCAGCGCGGAACAGGGGAGGAATGAAAAACTGTTTTTT.

The DNA for the CDR3 is TGTGCCAGCTCATCCAAACAGGGCACCGGGGAGCTGTTTTTT. The encoded protein is CASSSKQGTGELFF. The chain uses TRBV18 and TRBJ2-2; D is possibly TRBD1 (6 bases). The CDR3 spans 14 residues. The V gene's germline CDR1 is KGHSH and CDR2 LQKENI. The germline V and J ends were trimmed by 5 bases and 4 bases, with 11 bases remaining between them.

This clone was seen a handful of times. V and J are TRBV5-1 and TRBJ1-2; the D is unclear. Trimming took 4 bases from V and 4 from J, leaving 8 bases between them. CDR1 is SGHRS, CDR2 YFSETQ, per germline. The CDR3 sequence is 12 residues long. As DNA, the CDR3 is TGCGCCAGCAGCCCAGACACCTATGGCTACACCTTC. Translating it yields CASSPDTYGYTF.

This clone was seen once. The V call is TRBV7-3, the J call TRBJ2-5; 12 nucleotides match TRBD1. Germline V gene sequence: CDR1 SGHTA, CDR2 FQGTGA. This CDR3 region has 17 residues. Trimming at V came to 6 bases and at J to 2 bases, leaving 10 bases not matched to a gene. CDR3 nucleotides: TGTGCCAGCAGTCAATTGGGGGACAGGGGGCGTCAAGAGACCCAGTACTTC. It is translated as CASSQLGDRGRQETQYF.

The J gene is TRBJ2-4, the V gene TRBV6-6, with 8 nucleotides matching TRBD2. The J segment lost 1 base and the V segment lost 6 bases, leaving 8 bases of the junction unmatched. The CDR3 spans 16 residues. Germline assignment: CDR1 MNHNY and CDR2 SVGAGI (reference sequence). The CDR3 DNA follows: TGTGCCAGCAGGCAAAGCGGGAGTTCGGCCAAAAACATTCAGTACTTC. This gives the protein CASRQSGSSAKNIQYF.

The chain employs TRBV9 and TRBJ1-1; 9 bases fit TRBD1. Per the germline V gene, CDR1 is SGDLS and CDR2 is YYNGEE. The CDR3 spans 16 residues. With 1 base clipped from V and 5 bases from J, the junction kept 9 bases outside the gene matches. The CDR3 sequence: CASSVSTQGAQTEAFF. The CDR3 nucleotides read TGTGCCAGCAGCGTATCAACACAGGGGGCTCAAACTGAAGCTTTCTTT. Full variable domain (remainder filled in from reference TRBV9 and TRBJ1-1): DSGVTQTPKHLITATGQRVTLRCSPRSGDLSVYWYQQSLDQGLQFLIQYYNGEERAKGNILERFSAQQFPDLHSELNLSSLELGDSALYFCASSVSTQGAQTEAFFGQGTRLTVV.

The chain joins TRBV10-3 to TRBJ2-7, with 7 bases lining up with TRBD1. CDR1 is ENHRY and CDR2 is SYGVKD in the germline V gene. The CDR3 contains 12 residues. With 11 bases clipped from V and 1 base from J, the junction kept 5 bases outside the gene matches. The CDR3 nucleotides read TGTGCCTCAACAGGGGTTTCCTACGAGCAGTACTTC. The encoded protein is CASTGVSYEQYF.

A single count supports this clone. This sequence joins TRBV29-1 and TRBJ2-3; a possible D gene is TRBD2 (6 bases). This CDR3 comprises 16 residues. Germline values: CDR1 SQVTM, CDR2 ANQGSEA. V shed 0 bases and J shed 2 bases, with 15 bases lying between them. CDR3 sequence (DNA): TGCAGCGTTGAAGATCTCGGACTAACGATCACAGATACGCAGTATTTT. Translated, it gives CSVEDLGLTITDTQYF.

This clone was detected only once. The rearrangement joins TRBV7-9 to TRBJ2-6; the match to TRBD1 covers 8 bases. In germline, CDR1 is SEHNR, CDR2 FQNEAQ (reference sequence). J was trimmed by 2 bases and V by 8 bases; bases with no gene match: 5. The CDR3 spans 15 residues. The CDR3 coding sequence is TGTGCCAGCGCACAGGGGGAGGCTGGGGCCAACGTCCTGACTTTC. It yields the protein CASAQGEAGANVLTF.